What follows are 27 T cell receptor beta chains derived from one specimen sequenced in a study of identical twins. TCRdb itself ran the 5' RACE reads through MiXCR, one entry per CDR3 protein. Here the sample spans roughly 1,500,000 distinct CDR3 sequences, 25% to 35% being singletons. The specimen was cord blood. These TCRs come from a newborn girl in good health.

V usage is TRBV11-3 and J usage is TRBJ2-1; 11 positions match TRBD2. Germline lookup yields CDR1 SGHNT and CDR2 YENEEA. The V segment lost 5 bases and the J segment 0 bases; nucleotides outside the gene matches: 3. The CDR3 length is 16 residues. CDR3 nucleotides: TGTGCCAGCAGCCCGGGACTAGCGGCCTCCTACAATGAGCAGTTCTTC. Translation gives CASSPGLAASYNEQFF.

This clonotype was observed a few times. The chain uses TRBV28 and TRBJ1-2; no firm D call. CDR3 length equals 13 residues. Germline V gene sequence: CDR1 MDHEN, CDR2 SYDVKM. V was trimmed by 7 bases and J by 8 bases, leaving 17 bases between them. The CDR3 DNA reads TGTGCCAGCACTAGCGTGGTAGGGCACGGCTACACCTTC. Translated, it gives CASTSVVGHGYTF.

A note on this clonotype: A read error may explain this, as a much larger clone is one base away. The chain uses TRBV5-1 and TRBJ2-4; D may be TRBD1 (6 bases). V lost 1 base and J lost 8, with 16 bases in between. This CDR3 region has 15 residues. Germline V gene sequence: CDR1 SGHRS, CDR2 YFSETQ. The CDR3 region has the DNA TGCGCCAGCAGCTTGAGTTCAGGGGCTGAAGACATTCAGTACTTC. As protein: CASSLSSGAEDIQYF.

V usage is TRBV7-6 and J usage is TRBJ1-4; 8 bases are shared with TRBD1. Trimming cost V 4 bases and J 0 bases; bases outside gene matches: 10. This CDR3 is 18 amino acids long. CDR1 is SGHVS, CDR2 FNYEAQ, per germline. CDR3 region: CASSSTGTGYATNEKLFF. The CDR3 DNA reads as TGTGCCAGCAGCTCAACCGGGACAGGATATGCAACTAATGAAAAACTGTTTTTT.

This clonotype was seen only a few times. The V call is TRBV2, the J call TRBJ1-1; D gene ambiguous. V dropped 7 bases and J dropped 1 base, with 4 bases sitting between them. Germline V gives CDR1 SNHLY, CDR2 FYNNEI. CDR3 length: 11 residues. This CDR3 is CASKRNTEAFF. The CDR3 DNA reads TGTGCCAGCAAAAGGAACACTGAAGCTTTCTTT.

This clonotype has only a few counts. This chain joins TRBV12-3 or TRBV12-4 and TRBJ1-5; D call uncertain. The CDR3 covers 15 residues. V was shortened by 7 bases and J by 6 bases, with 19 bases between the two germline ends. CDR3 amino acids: CASTISVSEGQPQHF. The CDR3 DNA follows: TGTGCCAGCACCATTAGCGTGTCGGAGGGTCAGCCCCAGCATTTT.

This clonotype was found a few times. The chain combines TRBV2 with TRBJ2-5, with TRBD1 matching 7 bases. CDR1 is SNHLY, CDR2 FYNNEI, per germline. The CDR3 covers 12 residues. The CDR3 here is CASRYRGETQYF. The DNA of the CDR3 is TGTGCTAGTAGATACAGGGGAGAGACCCAGTACTTC.

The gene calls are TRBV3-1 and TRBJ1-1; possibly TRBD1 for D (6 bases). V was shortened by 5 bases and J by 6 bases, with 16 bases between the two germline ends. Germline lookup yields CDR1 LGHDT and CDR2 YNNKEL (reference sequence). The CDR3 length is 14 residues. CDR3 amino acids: CASSLPGGRSEAFF. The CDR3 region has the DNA TGTGCCAGCAGCTTGCCCGGGGGCAGATCTGAAGCTTTCTTT.

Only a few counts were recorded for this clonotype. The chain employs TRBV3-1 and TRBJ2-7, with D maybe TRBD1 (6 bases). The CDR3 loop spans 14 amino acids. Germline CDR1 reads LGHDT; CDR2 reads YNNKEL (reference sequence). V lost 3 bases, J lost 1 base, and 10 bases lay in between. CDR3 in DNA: TGTGCCAGCAGCCACCTAGGGGGATCCTACGAGCAGTACTTC. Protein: CASSHLGGSYEQYF.

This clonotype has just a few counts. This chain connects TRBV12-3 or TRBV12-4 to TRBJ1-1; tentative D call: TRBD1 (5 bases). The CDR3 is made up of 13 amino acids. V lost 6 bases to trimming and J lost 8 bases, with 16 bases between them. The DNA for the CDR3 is TGTGCCAGCAGACCCGAGGACGGGACCGAAGCTTTCTTT. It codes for CASRPEDGTEAFF.

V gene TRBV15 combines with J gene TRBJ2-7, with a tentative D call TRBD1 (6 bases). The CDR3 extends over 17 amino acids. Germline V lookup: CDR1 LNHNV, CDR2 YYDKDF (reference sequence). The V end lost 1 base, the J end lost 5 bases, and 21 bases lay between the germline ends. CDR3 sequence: CATSRVRGMGVHDEQYF. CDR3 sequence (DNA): TGTGCCACCAGCAGAGTAAGGGGGATGGGTGTCCACGACGAGCAGTACTTC.

CDR3 in DNA: TGTGCCAGCAGCTTCCGCGAGGTGGGCGGGGACGAGCAGTTCTTC. Its protein is CASSFREVGGDEQFF. The chain carries TRBV7-2 and TRBJ2-1; possible D gene TRBD2, 6 bases. Germline V gene lookup returns CDR1 SGHTA and CDR2 FQGNSA. The CDR3 spans 15 residues. The V end lost 3 bases, the J end lost 10 bases, and 19 bases lay between the germline ends.

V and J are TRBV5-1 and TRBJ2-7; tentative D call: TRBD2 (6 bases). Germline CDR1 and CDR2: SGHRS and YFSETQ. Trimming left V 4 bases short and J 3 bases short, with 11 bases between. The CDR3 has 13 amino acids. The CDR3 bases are TGCGCCAGCAGCCGGGACTTTGACTACGAGCAGTACTTC. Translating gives CASSRDFDYEQYF.

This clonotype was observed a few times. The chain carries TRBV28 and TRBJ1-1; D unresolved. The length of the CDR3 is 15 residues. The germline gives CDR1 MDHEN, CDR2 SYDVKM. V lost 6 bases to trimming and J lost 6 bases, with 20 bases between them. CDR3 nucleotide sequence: TGTGCCAGCAGCCCCGTCCGGAGAGGCTTGGCTGAAGCTTTCTTT. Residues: CASSPVRRGLAEAFF.

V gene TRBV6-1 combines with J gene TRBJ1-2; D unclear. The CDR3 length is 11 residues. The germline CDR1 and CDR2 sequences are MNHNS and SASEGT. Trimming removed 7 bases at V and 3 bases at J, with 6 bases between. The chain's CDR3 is CASTVDYGYTF. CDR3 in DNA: TGTGCCAGCACGGTAGACTATGGCTACACCTTC.

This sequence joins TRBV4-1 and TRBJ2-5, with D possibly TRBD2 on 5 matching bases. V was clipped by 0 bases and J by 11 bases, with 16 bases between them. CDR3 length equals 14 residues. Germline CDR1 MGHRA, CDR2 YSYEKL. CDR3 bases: TGCGCCAGCAGCCAAGATCCGTCAGACGGGAAACAGTACTTC. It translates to CASSQDPSDGKQYF.

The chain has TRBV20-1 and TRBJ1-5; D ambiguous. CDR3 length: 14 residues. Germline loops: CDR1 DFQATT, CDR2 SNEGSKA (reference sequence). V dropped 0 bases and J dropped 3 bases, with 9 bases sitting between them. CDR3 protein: CSARDPRDNQPQHF. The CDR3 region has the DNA TGCAGTGCTAGAGATCCGCGGGACAATCAGCCCCAGCATTTT.

The CDR3: CSARDLPDSSTDTQYF. In DNA, the CDR3 is TGCAGTGCTAGAGATCTGCCGGACAGTAGCACAGATACGCAGTATTTT. The V call is TRBV20-1, the J call TRBJ2-3, with D maybe TRBD1 (6 bases). Trimming pared 0 bases from V and 0 bases from J, leaving 13 bases between. Per germline, CDR1 DFQATT and CDR2 SNEGSKA (reference sequence). CDR3 length: 16 amino acids.

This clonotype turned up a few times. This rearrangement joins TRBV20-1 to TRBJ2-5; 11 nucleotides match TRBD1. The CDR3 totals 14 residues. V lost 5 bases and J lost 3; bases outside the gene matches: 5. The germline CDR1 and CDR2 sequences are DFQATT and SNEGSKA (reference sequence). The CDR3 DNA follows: TGCAGTGCTGGGCGGACAGGGGGCGAAGAGACCCAGTACTTC. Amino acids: CSAGRTGGEETQYF.

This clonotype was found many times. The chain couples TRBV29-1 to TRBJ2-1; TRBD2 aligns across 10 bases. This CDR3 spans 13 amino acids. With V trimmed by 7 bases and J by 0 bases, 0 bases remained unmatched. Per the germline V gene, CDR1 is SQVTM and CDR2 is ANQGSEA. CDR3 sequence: CSGLAGSYNEQFF. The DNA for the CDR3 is TGCAGCGGACTAGCGGGCTCCTACAATGAGCAGTTCTTC.

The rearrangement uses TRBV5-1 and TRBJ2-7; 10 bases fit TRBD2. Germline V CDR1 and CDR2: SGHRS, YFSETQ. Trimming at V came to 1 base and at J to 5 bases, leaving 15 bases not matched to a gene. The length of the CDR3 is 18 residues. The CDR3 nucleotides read TGCGCCAGCAGCTTGAATTGGAAGGTAGCGGGAGGAGTCCACGAGCAGTACTTC. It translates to CASSLNWKVAGGVHEQYF.

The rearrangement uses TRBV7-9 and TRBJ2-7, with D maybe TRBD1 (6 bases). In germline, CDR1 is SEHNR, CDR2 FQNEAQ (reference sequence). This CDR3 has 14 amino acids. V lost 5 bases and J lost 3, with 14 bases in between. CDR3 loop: CASSVPGQNYEQYF. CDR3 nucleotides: TGTGCCAGCAGCGTACCAGGACAGAACTACGAGCAGTACTTC.

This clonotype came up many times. CDR3: CASSPAGGPYNEQFF. The CDR3 DNA is TGTGCCAGCAGTCCAGCGGGAGGGCCTTACAATGAGCAGTTCTTC. This chain connects TRBV28 to TRBJ2-1; 10 nucleotides match TRBD2. The length of the CDR3 is 15 residues. CDR1 is MDHEN and CDR2 is SYDVKM in the germline V gene. Trimming removed 5 bases from V and 4 bases from J; junction bases left unmatched: 5.

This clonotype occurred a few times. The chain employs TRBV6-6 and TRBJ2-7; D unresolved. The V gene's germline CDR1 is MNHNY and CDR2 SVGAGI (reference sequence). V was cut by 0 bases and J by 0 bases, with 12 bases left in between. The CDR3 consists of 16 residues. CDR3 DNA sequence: TGTGCCAGCAGTTACTCAGCCGGTCTTAGCTCCTACGAGCAGTACTTC. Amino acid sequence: CASSYSAGLSSYEQYF.

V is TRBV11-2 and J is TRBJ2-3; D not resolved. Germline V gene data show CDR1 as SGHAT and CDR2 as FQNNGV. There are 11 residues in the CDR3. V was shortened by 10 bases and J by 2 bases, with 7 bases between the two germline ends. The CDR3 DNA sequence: TGTGCCAACCCCTACACAGATACGCAGTATTTT. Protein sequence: CANPYTDTQYF.

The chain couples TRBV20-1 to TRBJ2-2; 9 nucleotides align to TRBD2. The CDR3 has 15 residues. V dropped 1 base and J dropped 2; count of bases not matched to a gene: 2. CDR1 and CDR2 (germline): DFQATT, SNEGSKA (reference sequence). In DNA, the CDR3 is TGCAGTGCTAGAGGCGGGGGGGCCAACACCGGGGAGCTGTTTTTT. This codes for CSARGGGANTGELFF.

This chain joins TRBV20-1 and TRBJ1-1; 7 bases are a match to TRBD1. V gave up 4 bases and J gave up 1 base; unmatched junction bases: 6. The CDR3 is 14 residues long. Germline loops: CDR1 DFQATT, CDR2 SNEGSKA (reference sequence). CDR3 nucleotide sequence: TGCAGTGCTACAACAGGGGCACGGAACACTGAAGCTTTCTTT. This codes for CSATTGARNTEAFF.